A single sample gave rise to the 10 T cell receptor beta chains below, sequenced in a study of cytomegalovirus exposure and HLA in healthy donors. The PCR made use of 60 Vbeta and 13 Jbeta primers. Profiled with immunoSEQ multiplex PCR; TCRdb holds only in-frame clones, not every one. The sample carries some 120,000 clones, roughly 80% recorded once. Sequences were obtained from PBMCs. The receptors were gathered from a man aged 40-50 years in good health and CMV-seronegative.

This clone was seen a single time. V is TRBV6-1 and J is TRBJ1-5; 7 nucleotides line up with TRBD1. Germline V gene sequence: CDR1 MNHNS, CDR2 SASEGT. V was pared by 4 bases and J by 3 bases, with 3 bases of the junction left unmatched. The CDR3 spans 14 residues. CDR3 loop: CASSGQGVNQPQHF. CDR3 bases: TGTGCCAGCAGTGGACAGGGAGTCAATCAGCCCCAGCATTTT.

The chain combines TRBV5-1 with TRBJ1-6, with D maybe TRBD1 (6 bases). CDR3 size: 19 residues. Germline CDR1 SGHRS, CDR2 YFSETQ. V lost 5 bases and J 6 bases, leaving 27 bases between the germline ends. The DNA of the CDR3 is TGCGCCAGCAGGCCTGCCTCTAATGTACAGGGAGCGCGTAATTCACCCCTCCACTTT. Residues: CASRPASNVQGARNSPLHF. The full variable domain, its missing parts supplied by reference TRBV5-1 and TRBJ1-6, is KAGVTQTPRYLIKTRGQQVTLSCSPISGHRSVSWYQQTPGQGLQFLFEYFSETQRNKGNFPGRFSGRQFSNSRSEMNVSTLELGDSALYLCASRPASNVQGARNSPLHFGNGTRLTVT.

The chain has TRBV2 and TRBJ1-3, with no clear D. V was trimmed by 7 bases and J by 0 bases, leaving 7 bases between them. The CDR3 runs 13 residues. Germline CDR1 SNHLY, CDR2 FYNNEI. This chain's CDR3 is CASKQDSGNTIYF. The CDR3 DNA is TGTGCCAGCAAGCAGGACTCTGGAAACACCATATATTTT.

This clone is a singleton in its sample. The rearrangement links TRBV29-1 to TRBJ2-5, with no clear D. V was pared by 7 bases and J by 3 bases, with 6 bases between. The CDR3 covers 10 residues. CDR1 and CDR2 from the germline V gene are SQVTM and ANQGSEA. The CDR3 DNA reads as TGCAGCGGCCGGGAAGAGACCCAGTACTTC. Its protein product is CSGREETQYF.

For the CDR3, the DNA is TGTGCCAGCAGTCAGACAGGATACGAGCAGTACTTC. It codes for CASSQTGYEQYF. The V and J genes are TRBV6-5 and TRBJ2-7, with D perhaps matching TRBD1 (6 bases). Germline V gene data show CDR1 as MNHEY and CDR2 as SVGAGI. This CDR3 contains 12 residues. V was cut by 5 bases and J by 4 bases, with 9 bases left in between.

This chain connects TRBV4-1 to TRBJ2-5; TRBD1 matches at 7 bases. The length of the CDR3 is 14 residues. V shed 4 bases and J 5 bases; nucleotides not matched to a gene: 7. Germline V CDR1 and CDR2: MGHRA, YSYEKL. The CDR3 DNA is TGCGCCAGCAGCCGCCTCGGGACAGACGAGACCCAGTACTTC. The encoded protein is CASSRLGTDETQYF.

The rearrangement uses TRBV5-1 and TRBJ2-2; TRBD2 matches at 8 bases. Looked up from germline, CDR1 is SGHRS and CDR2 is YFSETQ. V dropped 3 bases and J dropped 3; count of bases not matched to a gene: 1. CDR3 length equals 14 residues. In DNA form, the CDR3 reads TGCGCCAGCAGCTCAGCGGGAGACACCGGGGAGCTGTTTTTT. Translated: CASSSAGDTGELFF.

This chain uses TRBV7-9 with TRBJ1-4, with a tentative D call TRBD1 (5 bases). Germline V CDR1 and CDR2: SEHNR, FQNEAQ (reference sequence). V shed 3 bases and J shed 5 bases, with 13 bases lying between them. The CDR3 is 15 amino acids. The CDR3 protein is CASSLTGTRNEKLFF. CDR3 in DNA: TGTGCCAGCAGCTTGACCGGGACTCGGAATGAAAAACTGTTTTTT.

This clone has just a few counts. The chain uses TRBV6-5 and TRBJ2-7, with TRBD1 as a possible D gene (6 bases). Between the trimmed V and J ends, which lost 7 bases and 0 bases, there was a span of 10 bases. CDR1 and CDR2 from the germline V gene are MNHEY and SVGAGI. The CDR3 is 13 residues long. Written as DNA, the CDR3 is TGTGCCAGCATGAGGACAGTCTCCTACGAGCAGTACTTC. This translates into CASMRTVSYEQYF.

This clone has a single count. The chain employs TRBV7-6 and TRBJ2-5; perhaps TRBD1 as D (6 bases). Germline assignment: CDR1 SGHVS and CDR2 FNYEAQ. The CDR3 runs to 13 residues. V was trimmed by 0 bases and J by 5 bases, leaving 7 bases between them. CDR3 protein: CASSLAGAETQYF. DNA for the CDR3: TGTGCCAGCAGCTTAGCGGGGGCGGAGACCCAGTACTTC.